This entry lists 4 T cell receptor beta chains sequenced from one sample in a study of blood T cell repertoires in COVID-19 (dated by TCRdb to the early 2020s). Libraries were prepared through the immunoSEQ multiplex PCR assay. Held by TCRdb, this immuneACCESS table contains in-frame sequences only and omits some clones. Under half of the omission traces to an unresolved V gene where checked; the cause of the rest is unknown. The table for this sample lists under 250,000 clones; 65% to 90% of them were counted only once. In total, the top ten clones hold more than 9% of the sample. Sequenced input: peripheral blood. The receptors stem from a man aged 45-60 years with COVID-19, enrolled during active disease.

In its sample, this clone was seen a few times. This chain links TRBV10-1 with TRBJ2-2, with 7 positions matching TRBD1. The germline CDR1 and CDR2 sequences are WNHNN and SYGVQD (reference sequence). Trimming removed 8 bases from V and 3 bases from J; junction bases left unmatched: 12. This CDR3 contains 16 residues. The CDR3: CASGAKTGVDTGELFF. The CDR3 bases are TGCGCCAGCGGGGCCAAAACAGGGGTGGACACCGGGGAGCTGTTTTTT.

The CDR3 bases are TGTGCCAGCAGTTTATATCCGACAGGGTTGCATCAGCCCCAGCATTTT. Its translation is CASSLYPTGLHQPQHF. This chain joins TRBV27 and TRBJ1-5; 7 nucleotides match TRBD1. The V segment lost 1 base and the J segment 5 bases; nucleotides outside the gene matches: 8. There are 16 residues in the CDR3. Germline lookup yields CDR1 MNHEY and CDR2 SMNVEV (reference sequence).

The chain links TRBV18 to TRBJ2-3; TRBD2 agrees at 14 bases. Germline assignment: CDR1 KGHSH and CDR2 LQKENI. The CDR3 has 19 residues. The ends lost 5 bases at V and 0 bases at J; junction bases unmatched: 10. CDR3 amino acids: CASSSGLAGGVTSTDTQYF. CDR3 coding DNA: TGTGCCAGCTCATCCGGACTAGCGGGGGGTGTAACTAGCACAGATACGCAGTATTTT.

V usage is TRBV12-5 and J usage is TRBJ2-7, with 9 bases fitting TRBD2. The junction had 3 bases not matched to a gene; V was cut back by 1 base and J by 2 bases. Germline V gene data show CDR1 as LGHNT and CDR2 as FRNRAP. This CDR3 has 15 amino acids. CDR3 bases: TGTGCTAGTGGTTTGGGACTAGCGGCGACCTACGAGCAGTACTTC. Its translation is CASGLGLAATYEQYF.